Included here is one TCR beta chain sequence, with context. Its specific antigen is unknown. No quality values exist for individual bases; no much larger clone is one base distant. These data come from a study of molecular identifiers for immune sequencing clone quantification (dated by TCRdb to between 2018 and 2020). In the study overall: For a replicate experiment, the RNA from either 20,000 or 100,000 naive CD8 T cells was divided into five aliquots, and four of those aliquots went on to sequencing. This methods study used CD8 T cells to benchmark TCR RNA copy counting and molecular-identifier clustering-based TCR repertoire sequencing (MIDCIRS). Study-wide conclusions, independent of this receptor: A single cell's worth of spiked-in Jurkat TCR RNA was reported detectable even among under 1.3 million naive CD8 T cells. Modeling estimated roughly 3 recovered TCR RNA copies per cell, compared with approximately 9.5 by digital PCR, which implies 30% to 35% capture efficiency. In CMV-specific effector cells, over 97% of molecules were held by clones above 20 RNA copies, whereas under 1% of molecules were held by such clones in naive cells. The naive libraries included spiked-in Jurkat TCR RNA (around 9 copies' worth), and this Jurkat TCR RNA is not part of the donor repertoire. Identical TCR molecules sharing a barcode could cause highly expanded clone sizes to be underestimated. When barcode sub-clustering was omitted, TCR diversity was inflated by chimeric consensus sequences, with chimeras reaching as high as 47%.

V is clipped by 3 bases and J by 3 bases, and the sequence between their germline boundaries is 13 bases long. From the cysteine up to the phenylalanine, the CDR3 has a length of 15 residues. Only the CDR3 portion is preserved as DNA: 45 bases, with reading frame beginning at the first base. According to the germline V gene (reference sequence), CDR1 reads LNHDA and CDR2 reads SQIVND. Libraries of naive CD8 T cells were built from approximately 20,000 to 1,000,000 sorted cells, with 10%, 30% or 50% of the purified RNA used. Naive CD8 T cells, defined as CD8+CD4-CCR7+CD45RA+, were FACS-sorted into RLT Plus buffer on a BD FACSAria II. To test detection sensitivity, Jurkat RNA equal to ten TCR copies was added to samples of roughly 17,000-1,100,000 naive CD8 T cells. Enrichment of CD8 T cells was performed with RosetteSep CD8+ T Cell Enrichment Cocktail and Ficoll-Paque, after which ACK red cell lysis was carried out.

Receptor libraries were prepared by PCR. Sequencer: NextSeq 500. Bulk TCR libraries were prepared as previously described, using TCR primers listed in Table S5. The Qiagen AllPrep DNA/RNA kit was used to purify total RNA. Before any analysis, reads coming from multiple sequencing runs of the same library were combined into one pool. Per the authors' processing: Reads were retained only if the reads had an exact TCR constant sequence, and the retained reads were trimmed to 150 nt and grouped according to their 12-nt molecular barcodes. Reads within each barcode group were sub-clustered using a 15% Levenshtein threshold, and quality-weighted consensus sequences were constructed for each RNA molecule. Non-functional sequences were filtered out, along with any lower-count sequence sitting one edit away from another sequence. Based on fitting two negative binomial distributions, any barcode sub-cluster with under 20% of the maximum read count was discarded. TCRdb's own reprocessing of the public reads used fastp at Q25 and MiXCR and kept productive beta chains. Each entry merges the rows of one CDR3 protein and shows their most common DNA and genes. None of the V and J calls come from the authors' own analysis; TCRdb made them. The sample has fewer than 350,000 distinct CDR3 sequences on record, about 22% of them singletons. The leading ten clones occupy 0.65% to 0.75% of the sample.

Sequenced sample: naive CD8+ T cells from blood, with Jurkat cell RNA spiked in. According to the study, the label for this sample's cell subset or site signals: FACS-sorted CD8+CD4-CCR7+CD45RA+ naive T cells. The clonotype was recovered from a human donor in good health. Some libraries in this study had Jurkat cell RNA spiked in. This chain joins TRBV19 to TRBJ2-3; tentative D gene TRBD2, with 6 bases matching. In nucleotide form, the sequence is TGTGCCAGTAGTATTGACGGGGGAGAGACAGATACGCAGTATTTT. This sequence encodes CASSIDGGETDTQYF.